Below are 8 T cell receptor beta chains sequenced from a single sample in a study of T cells in Graves' hyperthyroidism and ophthalmopathy. Authors of the study amplified TCR beta CDR3 regions from RNA transcripts. The TCR CDR3 first-round RT-PCR relied on the HTBI primer set. TCRdb fed the multiplex PCR reads into MiXCR, producing one record per CDR3 protein. The profile covers about 480,000 distinct CDR3 sequences, with about 15% appearing a single time and around a sixth taken by the ten largest. Sequenced sample: blood. The receptor set was obtained from a woman aged 18 to 35 with Graves' hyperthyroidism.

A single count supports this clonotype. Since a much larger clone is just one base distant, this may be a read error. This sequence joins TRBV19 and TRBJ1-4; 7 bases match TRBD1. V shed 7 bases, J shed 1 base, and the junction held 6 bases outside the gene matches. CDR1 is LNHDA, CDR2 SQIVND, per germline (reference sequence). This CDR3 spans 15 amino acids. CDR3 DNA: TGTGCCAGTAACATGACAGGGTTAACTAATGAAAAACTGTTTTTT. This gives the protein CASNMTGLTNEKLFF.

To note about this clonotype: A much larger clone lies a single base off, so this may be a read error. The CDR3 here is CASSYDLRADTQYF. The CDR3, as DNA: TGTGCCAGCAGTTACGATCTCCGGGCGGATACGCAGTATTTT. This chain links TRBV6-2 or TRBV6-3 with TRBJ2-3; D remains ambiguous. This CDR3 is 14 amino acids long. V dropped 2 bases and J dropped 6 bases, with 12 bases sitting between them. Germline-derived CDR1 and CDR2 are MNHEY and SVGEGT.

This clonotype was seen many times. This chain uses TRBV6-1 with TRBJ1-5, with TRBD1 matching 7 bases. Germline V gene sequence: CDR1 MNHNS, CDR2 SASEGT. Unmatched junction bases numbered 6, after V lost 5 bases and J lost 5 bases. The CDR3 has 14 residues. For the CDR3, the DNA is TGTGCCAGCAGTCCCCCGGGACAGTATCAGCCCCAGCATTTT. Translated: CASSPPGQYQPQHF.

The sample holds many counts of this clonotype. V usage is TRBV5-1 and J usage is TRBJ2-5, with TRBD2 matching over 7 bases. Germline V gives CDR1 SGHRS, CDR2 YFSETQ. This CDR3 comprises 16 residues. V trimming: 7 bases; J trimming: 3 bases; junction bases outside the gene matches: 15. The DNA of the CDR3 is TGCGCCAGCCTCGCCGGCGTGGGAGGGCTGGAAGAGACCCAGTACTTC. Amino acid sequence: CASLAGVGGLEETQYF.

The chain uses TRBV29-1 and TRBJ1-3; D gene uncertain. The ends were cut back, 6 bases at V and 0 bases at J, with 9 bases in the middle. The germline CDR1 and CDR2 sequences are SQVTM and ANQGSEA. The CDR3 runs 13 residues. The CDR3 DNA reads as TGCAGCGTGGACGTCGGCTCTGGAAACACCATATATTTT. Its translation: CSVDVGSGNTIYF.

DNA for the CDR3: TGTGCCAGCAGTTACTCGAGTGTACTAGCGGGAGGGTCTAGCACAGATACGCAGTATTTT. Its protein product is CASSYSSVLAGGSSTDTQYF. The chain combines TRBV6-5 with TRBJ2-3, with TRBD2 identical over 13 bases. The CDR3 runs to 20 residues. Germline loops: CDR1 MNHEY, CDR2 SVGAGI. J lost 0 bases, V lost 0 bases, and 9 bases had no gene match.

The chain carries TRBV5-4 and TRBJ2-3; D uncertain. Germline V gene lookup returns CDR1 SGHNT and CDR2 YYREEE (reference sequence). This CDR3 is built from 12 residues. Trimming took off 3 bases at V and 4 bases at J, with 6 bases between the two ends. The CDR3 reads CASSYRPDTQYF. Here the CDR3 DNA reads TGTGCCAGCAGCTATCGACCAGATACGCAGTATTTT.

This clonotype was counted between two and nine times. V and J are TRBV5-8 and TRBJ2-3; TRBD1 or TRBD2 may be the D gene (5 bases each). Germline V gene sequence: CDR1 SGHTS, CDR2 YDEGEE. The length of the CDR3 is 16 residues. Trimming removed 1 base from V and 2 bases from J, with 14 bases in between. CDR3 nucleotides: TGTGCCAGCAGCTTGAGGGACCGCGGCCTCACAGATACGCAGTATTTT. Protein product: CASSLRDRGLTDTQYF.